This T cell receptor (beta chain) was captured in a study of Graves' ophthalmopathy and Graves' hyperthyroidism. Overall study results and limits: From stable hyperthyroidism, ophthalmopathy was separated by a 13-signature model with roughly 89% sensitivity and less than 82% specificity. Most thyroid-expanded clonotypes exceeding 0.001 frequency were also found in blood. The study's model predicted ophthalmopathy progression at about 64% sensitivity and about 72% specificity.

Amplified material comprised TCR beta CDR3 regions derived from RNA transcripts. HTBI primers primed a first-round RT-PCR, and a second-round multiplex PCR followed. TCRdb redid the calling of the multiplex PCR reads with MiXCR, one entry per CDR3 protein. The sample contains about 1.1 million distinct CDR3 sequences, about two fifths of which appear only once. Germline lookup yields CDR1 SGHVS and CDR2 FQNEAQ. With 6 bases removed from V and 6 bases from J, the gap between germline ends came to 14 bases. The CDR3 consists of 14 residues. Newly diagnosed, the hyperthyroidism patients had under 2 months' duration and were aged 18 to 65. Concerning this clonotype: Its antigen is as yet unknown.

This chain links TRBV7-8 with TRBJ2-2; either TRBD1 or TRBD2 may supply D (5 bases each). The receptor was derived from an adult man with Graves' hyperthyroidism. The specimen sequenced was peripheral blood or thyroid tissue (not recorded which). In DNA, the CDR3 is TGTGCCAGCAGTCCGGGGTGGGGACCCGGGGAGCTGTTTTTT. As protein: CASSPGWGPGELFF.